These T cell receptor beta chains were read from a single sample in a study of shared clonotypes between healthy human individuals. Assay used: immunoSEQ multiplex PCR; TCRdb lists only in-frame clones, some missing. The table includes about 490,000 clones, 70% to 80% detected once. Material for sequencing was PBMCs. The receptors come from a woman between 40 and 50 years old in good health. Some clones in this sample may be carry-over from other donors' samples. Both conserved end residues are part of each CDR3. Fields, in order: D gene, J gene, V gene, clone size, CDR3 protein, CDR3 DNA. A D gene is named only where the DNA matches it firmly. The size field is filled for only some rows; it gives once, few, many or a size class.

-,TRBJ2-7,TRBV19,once,CASMTGEGPYEQYF,TGTGCCAGTATGACGGGAGAGGGACCCTACGAGCAGTACTTC
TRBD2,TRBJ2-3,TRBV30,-,CACSGTGTDTQYF,TGTGCCTGCAGCGGGACGGGCACAGATACGCAGTATTTT
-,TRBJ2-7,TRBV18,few,CASSPGLREQYF,TGTGCCAGCTCACCTGGGCTTCGAGAGCAGTACTTC
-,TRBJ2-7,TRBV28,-,CASNLFGAYEQYF,TGTGCCAGCAATTTATTTGGGGCCTACGAGCAGTACTTC
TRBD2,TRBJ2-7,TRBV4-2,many,CASSQAWRGSSYEQYF,TGTGCCAGCAGCCAAGCCTGGCGGGGGAGCTCCTACGAGCAGTACTTC
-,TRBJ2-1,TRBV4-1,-,CASSPSTGAYNEQFF,TGCGCCAGCAGCCCATCAACCGGGGCATACAATGAGCAGTTCTTC
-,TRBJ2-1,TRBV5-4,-,CATHGGLYNEQFF,TGTGCCACCCACGGCGGGCTTTACAATGAGCAGTTCTTC
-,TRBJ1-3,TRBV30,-,CAWSVQGRISGNTIYF,TGTGCCTGGAGTGTACAAGGCCGGATCTCTGGAAACACCATATATTTT
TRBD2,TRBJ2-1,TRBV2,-,CASRREAGGLNEQFF,TGTGCCAGCAGAAGGGAAGCGGGAGGGCTCAATGAGCAGTTCTTC
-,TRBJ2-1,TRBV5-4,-,CASSQQGIYNEQFF,TGTGCCAGCAGCCAACAGGGTATTTACAATGAGCAGTTCTTC
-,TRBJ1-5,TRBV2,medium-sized,CASSYGYSNQPQHF,TGTGCCAGCAGCTACGGATATAGCAATCAGCCCCAGCATTTT
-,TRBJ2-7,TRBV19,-,CASSATISYEQYF,TGTGCCAGTAGTGCTACGATCAGCTACGAGCAGTACTTC
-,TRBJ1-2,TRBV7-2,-,CASSLATPGYYGYTF,TGTGCCAGCAGCTTAGCCACACCGGGTTACTATGGCTACACCTTC
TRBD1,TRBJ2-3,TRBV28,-,CASSLYTGGIRTDTQYF,TGTGCCAGCAGTTTGTATACAGGGGGCATTAGGACAGATACGCAGTATTTT
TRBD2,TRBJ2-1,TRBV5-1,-,CASSIGTSGRALLIHNEQFF,TGCGCCAGCAGCATCGGGACTAGCGGGAGGGCCTTGTTAATCCACAATGAGCAGTTCTTC
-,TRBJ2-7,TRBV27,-,CASSLLGTLSYEQYF,TGTGCCAGCAGTTTGCTCGGGACACTTTCCTACGAGCAGTACTTC
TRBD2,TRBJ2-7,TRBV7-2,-,CASSGRGGLAGGIEQYF,TGTGCCAGCAGCGGCCGGGGGGGACTAGCGGGAGGAATCGAGCAGTACTTC
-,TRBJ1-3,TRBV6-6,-,CASRDPREFGNTIYF,TGTGCCAGCAGAGATCCAAGGGAATTTGGAAACACCATATATTTT
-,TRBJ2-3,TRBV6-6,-,CASSPGPDTQYF,TGTGCCAGCAGCCCCGGTCCAGATACGCAGTATTTT
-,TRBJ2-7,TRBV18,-,CASSPLLRDEQYF,TGTGCCAGCTCACCGCTACTAAGAGACGAGCAGTACTTC
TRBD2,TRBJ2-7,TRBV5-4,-,CASSSAIAGARAEQYF,TGTGCCAGCAGCTCAGCAATAGCGGGAGCAAGGGCGGAGCAGTACTTT
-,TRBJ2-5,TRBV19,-,CASRENRGSETQYF,TGTGCCAGTAGGGAGAACAGAGGGTCAGAGACCCAGTACTTC
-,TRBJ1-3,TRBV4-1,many,CASSPRGPGNTIYF,TGCGCCAGCAGCCCCCGGGGGCCGGGAAACACCATATATTTT
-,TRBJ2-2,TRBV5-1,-,CASSPRGQGDTGELFF,TGCGCCAGCAGCCCCCGGGGGCAGGGGGACACCGGGGAGCTGTTTTTT
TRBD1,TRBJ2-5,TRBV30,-,CAWSVLPRGLQETQYF,TGTGCCTGGAGTGTACTTCCAAGGGGGCTGCAAGAGACCCAGTACTTC
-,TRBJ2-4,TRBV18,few,CASSPAGFVKNIQYF,TGTGCCAGCTCACCGGCGGGGTTTGTCAAAAACATTCAGTACTTC
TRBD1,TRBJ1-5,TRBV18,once,CASSPTGGNQPQHF,TGTGCCAGCTCACCAACAGGGGGGAATCAGCCCCAGCATTTT
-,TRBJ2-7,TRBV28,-,CASKKTDRYEQYF,TGTGCCAGCAAAAAGACAGACCGCTACGAGCAGTACTTC
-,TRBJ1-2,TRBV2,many,CASGGDLGYTF,TGTGCCAGTGGGGGGGACCTTGGCTACACCTTC
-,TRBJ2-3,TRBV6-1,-,CASSEALDRAGGDTQYF,TGTGCCAGCAGTGAAGCCCTGGACAGGGCGGGGGGAGATACGCAGTATTTT
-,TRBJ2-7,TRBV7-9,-,CASSSRSYYEQYF,TGTGCCAGCAGCTCCCGTTCATACTACGAGCAGTACTTC
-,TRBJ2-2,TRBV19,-,CASSGQTNTGELFF,TGTGCCAGTAGCGGGCAGACGAACACCGGGGAGCTGTTTTTT
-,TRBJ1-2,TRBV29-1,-,CSVEGDPQLNTNYGYTF,TGCAGCGTTGAGGGGGATCCTCAACTAAATACTAACTATGGCTACACCTTC
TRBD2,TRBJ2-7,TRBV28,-,CASSYPGLASSYEQYF,TGTGCCAGCAGTTATCCGGGACTAGCGTCAAGCTACGAGCAGTACTTC
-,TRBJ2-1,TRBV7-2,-,CASSLSGREQFF,TGTGCCAGCAGCTTGTCAGGCAGAGAGCAGTTCTTC
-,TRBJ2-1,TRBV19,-,CATQSYSGPYNEQFF,TGTGCCACCCAATCGTACTCGGGACCCTACAATGAGCAGTTCTTC
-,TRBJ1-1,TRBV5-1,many,CASSLAESEAFF,TGCGCCAGCAGCTTGGCCGAAAGTGAAGCTTTCTTT
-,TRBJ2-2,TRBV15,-,CATSRGFRGNTGELFF,TGTGCCACCAGCAGAGGATTTAGAGGGAACACCGGGGAGCTGTTTTTT
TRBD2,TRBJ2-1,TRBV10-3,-,CATGLAGLNEQFF,TGTGCCACCGGACTAGCGGGCCTCAATGAGCAGTTCTTC